These T cell receptor beta chains were read from a single sample in a study of T cell clones after liver transplantation. Profiling relied on immunoSEQ multiplex PCR, and the TCRdb table lists in-frame clones only, not all of them. The table has 45,000 to 60,000 clones, roughly 83% seen once. The sequencing here drew on CD4+ T cells from blood, taken before liver transplant. The receptors here all came from a human donor who received a liver transplant. Both conserved end residues are part of each CDR3. D genes are given only for firm matches. Clone size is shown for a subset of rows, as once, few, many or a class of expanded clone.

CASSRTQETQYF,TGTGCCAGCTCCCGGACCCAAGAGACCCAGTACTTC,TRBV7-9,-,TRBJ2-5,-
CASSDRQASNEAFF,TGTGCCAGCAGTGATAGACAGGCCTCTAATGAAGCTTTCTTT,TRBV25-1,-,TRBJ1-1,few
CASSLGPGPNQPQHF,TGTGCCAGCAGCTTGGGTCCAGGGCCCAATCAGCCCCAGCATTTT,TRBV5-6,-,TRBJ1-5,once
CASEGTSGNSGGANVLTF,TGTGCCAGTGAAGGGACTAGCGGGAACTCCGGCGGGGCCAACGTCCTGACTTTC,TRBV28,TRBD2,TRBJ2-6,-
CASSLGGSGGYTF,TGCGCCAGCAGCTTGGGGGGCAGCGGTGGCTACACCTTC,TRBV5-1,-,TRBJ1-2,-
CASRSGGDNSPLHF,TGTGCCAGCAGATCAGGGGGCGATAATTCACCCCTCCACTTT,TRBV6-6,TRBD1,TRBJ1-6,-
CASSVFEGSNQPQHF,TGTGCCAGCAGTGTATTTGAGGGGTCCAATCAGCCCCAGCATTTT,TRBV2,-,TRBJ1-5,-
CASSLRRAFNEKLFF,TGTGCCAGCAGCTTAAGGAGGGCCTTTAATGAAAAACTGTTTTTT,TRBV11-2,-,TRBJ1-4,once
CASSSAGQGASLGGYTF,TGTGCCAGCAGCTCCGCGGGACAGGGGGCTTCGTTGGGTGGCTACACCTTC,TRBV7-6,TRBD1,TRBJ1-2,-
CSVGGTSQETQYF,TGCAGCGTGGGTGGGACCTCCCAAGAGACCCAGTACTTC,TRBV29-1,-,TRBJ2-5,-
CASIDWEYNEQFF,TGTGCCAGCATTGATTGGGAGTACAATGAGCAGTTCTTC,TRBV27,-,TRBJ2-1,-
CASRLTGGESYTF,TGTGCCAGCAGGTTGACAGGGGGAGAGAGTTACACCTTC,TRBV5-5,TRBD1,TRBJ1-2,-
CATTVETQYF,TGTGCCACCACCGTTGAGACCCAGTACTTC,TRBV6-1,-,TRBJ2-5,-
CATTITLAGGANTGELFF,TGTGCCACCACGATTACACTAGCGGGGGGCGCGAACACCGGGGAGCTGTTTTTT,TRBV10-3,TRBD2,TRBJ2-2,-
CASSGPGTGVYGYTF,TGTGCCAGCAGCGGTCCCGGGACAGGGGTCTATGGCTACACCTTC,TRBV7-2,TRBD1,TRBJ1-2,-
CASTTAAGSQYF,TGTGCCAGCACTACCGCCGCGGGATCCCAGTACTTC,TRBV2,-,TRBJ2-7,-
CASSQQLGAGDAYNEQFF,TGCGCCAGCAGTCAACAACTCGGAGCGGGAGATGCCTACAATGAGCAGTTCTTC,TRBV4-3,TRBD2,TRBJ2-1,-
CASRVAGSEQYF,TGTGCCAGCAGAGTAGCAGGGTCCGAGCAGTACTTC,TRBV28,-,TRBJ2-7,-
CASTGLLRGYTF,TGTGCCAGCACAGGGCTTTTGAGGGGCTACACCTTC,TRBV28,-,TRBJ1-2,-
CASSLPGQAINGYGYTF,TGTGCCAGCAGTTTACCGGGACAGGCGATAAACGGGTATGGCTACACCTTC,TRBV28,TRBD1,TRBJ1-2,-
CASSGPYNEQFF,TGTGCCAGCAGTGGTCCCTACAATGAGCAGTTCTTC,TRBV6-1,-,TRBJ2-1,-
CASRQGNEKLFF,TGTGCCAGTAGGCAGGGGAACGAAAAACTGTTTTTT,TRBV19,-,TRBJ1-4,-
CASSIIGGETQYF,TGTGCCAGTAGTATAATTGGGGGAGAGACCCAGTACTTC,TRBV19,-,TRBJ2-5,-
CASSEGGLGDTQYF,TGTGCCAGCAGTGAGGGAGGACTGGGAGATACGCAGTATTTT,TRBV6-1,-,TRBJ2-3,-
CASSPGRGADTQYF,TGCGCCAGCAGTCCCGGGCGGGGGGCGGATACGCAGTATTTT,TRBV5-1,TRBD2,TRBJ2-3,-
CASSSEGHDNYGYTF,TGTGCCAGCAGCTCGGAGGGGCATGACAACTATGGCTACACCTTC,TRBV5-4,-,TRBJ1-2,few
CASSLQRGATSEQFF,TGTGCCAGCAGCTTACAGCGGGGGGCTACAAGTGAGCAGTTCTTC,TRBV7-2,TRBD2,TRBJ2-1,-
CASRARVNYEQYF,TGTGCCAGCAGAGCCAGGGTTAACTACGAGCAGTACTTC,TRBV7-8,-,TRBJ2-7,-
CSVPLGGVGTDTQYF,TGCAGCGTTCCCTTAGGGGGAGTGGGGACAGATACGCAGTATTTT,TRBV29-1,-,TRBJ2-3,-
CASTRGAQGADTQYF,TGTGCCAGTACCCGGGGGGCCCAGGGGGCAGATACGCAGTATTTT,TRBV19,-,TRBJ2-3,-
CASSAGNQPQHF,TGTGCCAGCAGTGCCGGGAATCAGCCCCAGCATTTT,TRBV27,-,TRBJ1-5,-
CASSDPMGGRSLTFFAFF,TGTGCCAGCAGTGATCCGATGGGGGGACGGAGCCTGACGTTTTTTGCTTTCTTT,TRBV6-1,-,TRBJ1-1,-
CASSTKTGGPYEQYF,TGTGCCAGCAGTACCAAGACAGGGGGTCCCTACGAGCAGTACTTC,TRBV28,TRBD1,TRBJ2-7,once
CATSRDFQGGHGYTF,TGTGCCACCAGCAGAGATTTCCAGGGGGGGCACGGCTACACCTTC,TRBV15,TRBD1,TRBJ1-2,few
CASSLGGSGSNEKLFF,TGCGCCAGCAGCTTGGGGGGCAGCGGGAGTAATGAAAAACTGTTTTTT,TRBV5-1,-,TRBJ1-4,-
CASSQAGAGEQYF,TGTGCCAGCAGCCAAGCGGGAGCGGGGGAGCAGTACTTC,TRBV14,TRBD2,TRBJ2-7,-
CASSSQRGGPYEQYF,TGTGCCAGCAGCTCCCAGCGGGGGGGCCCCTACGAGCAGTACTTC,TRBV7-2,TRBD2,TRBJ2-7,-
CASTPDAGTAGYTF,TGTGCCAGCACCCCGGACGCGGGCACTGCTGGCTACACCTTC,TRBV27,-,TRBJ1-2,-
CASSLDRARADTQYF,TGTGCCAGCAGCCTCGACAGGGCGCGGGCAGATACGCAGTATTTT,TRBV5-4,TRBD1,TRBJ2-3,-
CASSYRQPNEKLFF,TGTGCCAGCAGCTATAGACAGCCTAATGAAAAACTGTTTTTT,TRBV11-2,-,TRBJ1-4,-
CASSLFRLGGNEKLFF,TGTGCCAGCAGTTTATTTCGCCTCGGGGGGAATGAAAAACTGTTTTTT,TRBV27,-,TRBJ1-4,-
CASSSIYGSRPDTQYF,TGCGCCAGCAGCAGTATTTACGGGTCTCGCCCGGATACGCAGTATTTT,TRBV10-1,-,TRBJ2-3,-
CRGGAGTEAFF,TGCAGGGGTGGTGCGGGGACTGAAGCTTTCTTT,TRBV20-1,-,TRBJ1-1,-
CASSRETGPTFF,TGTGCCAGCAGTCGGGAGACAGGTCCGACTTTCTTT,TRBV27,-,TRBJ1-1,-
CASSLHTDTQYF,TGTGCCAGCAGTCTCCACACAGATACGCAGTATTTT,TRBV7-9,-,TRBJ2-3,-
CASRESPTGATEAFF,TGTGCCAGCAGAGAAAGCCCGACAGGGGCCACTGAAGCTTTCTTT,TRBV25-1,TRBD1,TRBJ1-1,-
CASSPGGVQFF,TGTGCCAGCTCACCAGGGGGGGTGCAGTTCTTC,TRBV18,TRBD2,TRBJ2-1,-
CASSQGRGEEIAGVSNEQFF,TGCGCCAGCAGCCAAGGGCGGGGGGAGGAAATAGCGGGAGTATCAAATGAGCAGTTCTTC,TRBV4-1,TRBD2,TRBJ2-1,-
CASSRTGVQETQYF,TGTGCCAGCAGCAGGACAGGCGTCCAAGAGACCCAGTACTTC,TRBV6-5,TRBD1,TRBJ2-5,-
CASSLSREETQYF,TGTGCCAGCAGTTTATCCAGGGAGGAGACCCAGTACTTC,TRBV27,-,TRBJ2-5,-
CASSPQEGNQPQHF,TGTGCCAGCTCGCCTCAGGAGGGGAATCAGCCCCAGCATTTT,TRBV18,-,TRBJ1-5,-
CASSVNLRPSGTEAFF,TGTGCCAGCAGCGTGAATTTAAGACCTTCGGGCACTGAAGCTTTCTTT,TRBV9,-,TRBJ1-1,-
CASNSGTEQETQYF,TGTGCCAGCAACTCCGGGACAGAGCAAGAGACCCAGTACTTC,TRBV5-4,TRBD1,TRBJ2-5,-
CASSLGRGQPQHF,TGTGCCAGCAGCTTAGGCAGAGGTCAGCCCCAGCATTTT,TRBV13,-,TRBJ1-5,-
CASSLGQGREYGYTF,TGTGCCAGCTCACTCGGACAGGGAAGAGAGTATGGCTACACCTTC,TRBV18,TRBD1,TRBJ1-2,-